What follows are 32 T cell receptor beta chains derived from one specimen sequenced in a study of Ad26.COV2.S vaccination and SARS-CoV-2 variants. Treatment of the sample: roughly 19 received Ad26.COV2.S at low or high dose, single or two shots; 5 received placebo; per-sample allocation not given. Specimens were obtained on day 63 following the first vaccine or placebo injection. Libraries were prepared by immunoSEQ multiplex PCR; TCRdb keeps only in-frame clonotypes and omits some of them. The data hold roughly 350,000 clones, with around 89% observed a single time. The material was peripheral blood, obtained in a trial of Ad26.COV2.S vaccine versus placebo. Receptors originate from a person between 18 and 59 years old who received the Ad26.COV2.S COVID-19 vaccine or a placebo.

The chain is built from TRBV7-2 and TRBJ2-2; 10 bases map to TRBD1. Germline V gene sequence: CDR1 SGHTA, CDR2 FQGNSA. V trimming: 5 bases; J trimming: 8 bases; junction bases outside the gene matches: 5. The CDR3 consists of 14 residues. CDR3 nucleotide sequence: TGTGCCAGCAGCATCGACAGGGGGCCAGGGGAGCTGTTTTTT. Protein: CASSIDRGPGELFF.

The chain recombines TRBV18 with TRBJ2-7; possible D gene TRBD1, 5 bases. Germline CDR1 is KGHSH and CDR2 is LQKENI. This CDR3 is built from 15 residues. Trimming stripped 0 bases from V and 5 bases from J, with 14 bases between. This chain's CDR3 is CASSPPGAGNDEQYF. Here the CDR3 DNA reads TGTGCCAGCTCACCACCTGGCGCAGGGAACGACGAGCAGTACTTC. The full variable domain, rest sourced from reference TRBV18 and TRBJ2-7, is NAGVMQNPRHLVRRRGQEARLRCSPMKGHSHVYWYRQLPEEGLKFMVYLQKENIIDESGMPKERFSAEFPKEGPSILRIQQVVRGDSAAYFCASSPPGAGNDEQYFGPGTRLTVT.

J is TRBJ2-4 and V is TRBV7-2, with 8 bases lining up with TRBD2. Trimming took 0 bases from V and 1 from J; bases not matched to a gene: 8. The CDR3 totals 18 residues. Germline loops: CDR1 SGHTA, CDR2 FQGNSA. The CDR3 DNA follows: TGTGCCAGCAGCTTAGCGCGGGGGGTCGTTCGGGCCAAAAACATTCAGTACTTC. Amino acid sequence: CASSLARGVVRAKNIQYF.

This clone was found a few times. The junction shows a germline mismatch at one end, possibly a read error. In DNA form, the CDR3 reads TGTGCCAGCAGTTTAGCGGGGGGGAACGGGGAGCTGTTTTTT. Amino acid sequence: CASSLAGGNGELFF. This chain uses TRBV11-2 with TRBJ2-2; 11 positions agree with TRBD2. From germline, CDR1 is SGHAT and CDR2 FQNNGV. The CDR3 contains 14 residues.

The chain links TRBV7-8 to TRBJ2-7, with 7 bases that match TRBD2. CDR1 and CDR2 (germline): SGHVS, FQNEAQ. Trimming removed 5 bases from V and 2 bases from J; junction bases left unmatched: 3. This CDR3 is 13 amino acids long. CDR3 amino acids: CASSLGRPYEQYF. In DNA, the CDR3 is TGTGCCAGCAGCCTCGGGAGGCCCTACGAGCAGTACTTC.

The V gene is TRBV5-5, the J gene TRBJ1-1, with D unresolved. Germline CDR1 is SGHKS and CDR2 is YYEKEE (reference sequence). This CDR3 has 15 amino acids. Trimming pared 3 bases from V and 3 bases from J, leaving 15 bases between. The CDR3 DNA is TGTGCCAGCAGCTACGCCCCTCAGGACTACACTGAAGCTTTCTTT. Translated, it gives CASSYAPQDYTEAFF.

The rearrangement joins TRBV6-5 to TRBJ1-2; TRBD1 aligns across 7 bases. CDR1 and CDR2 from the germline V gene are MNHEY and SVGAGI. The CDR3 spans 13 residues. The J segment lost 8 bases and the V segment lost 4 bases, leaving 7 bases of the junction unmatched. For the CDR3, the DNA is TGTGCCAGCAGTTCAGACAGGGATGGCGGCTACACCTTC. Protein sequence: CASSSDRDGGYTF.

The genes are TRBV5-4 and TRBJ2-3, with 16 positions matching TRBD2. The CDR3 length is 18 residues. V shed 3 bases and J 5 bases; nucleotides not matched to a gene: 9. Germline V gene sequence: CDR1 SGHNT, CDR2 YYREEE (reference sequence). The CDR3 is CASSSPSGLAGGLDTQYF. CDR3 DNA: TGTGCCAGCAGCTCCCCTTCGGGACTAGCGGGAGGGTTAGATACGCAGTATTTT. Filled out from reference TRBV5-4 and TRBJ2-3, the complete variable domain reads ETGVTQSPTHLIKTRGQQVTLRCSSQSGHNTVSWYQQALGQGPQFIFQYYREEENGRGNFPPRFSGLQFPNYSSELNVNALELDDSALYLCASSSPSGLAGGLDTQYFGPGTRLTVL.

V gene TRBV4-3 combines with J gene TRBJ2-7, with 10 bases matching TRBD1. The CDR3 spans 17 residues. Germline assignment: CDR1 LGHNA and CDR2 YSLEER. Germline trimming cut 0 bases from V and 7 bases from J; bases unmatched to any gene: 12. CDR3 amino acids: CASSQEEGSTGGQEQYF. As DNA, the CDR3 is TGCGCCAGCAGCCAAGAGGAGGGGTCGACAGGGGGCCAGGAGCAGTACTTC.

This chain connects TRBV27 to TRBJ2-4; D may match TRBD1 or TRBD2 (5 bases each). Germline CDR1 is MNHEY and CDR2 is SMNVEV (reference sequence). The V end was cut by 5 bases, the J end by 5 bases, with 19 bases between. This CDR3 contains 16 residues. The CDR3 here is CASSLLSSGRQNIQYF. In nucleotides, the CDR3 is TGTGCCAGCAGTCTTCTCTCTTCGGGACGCCAAAACATTCAGTACTTC.

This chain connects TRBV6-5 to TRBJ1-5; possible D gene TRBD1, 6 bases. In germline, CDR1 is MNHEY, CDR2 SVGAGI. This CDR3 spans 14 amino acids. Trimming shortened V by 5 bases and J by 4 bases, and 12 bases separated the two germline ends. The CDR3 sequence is CASSIGTPNQPQHF. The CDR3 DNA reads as TGTGCCAGCAGTATCGGGACACCTAATCAGCCCCAGCATTTT.

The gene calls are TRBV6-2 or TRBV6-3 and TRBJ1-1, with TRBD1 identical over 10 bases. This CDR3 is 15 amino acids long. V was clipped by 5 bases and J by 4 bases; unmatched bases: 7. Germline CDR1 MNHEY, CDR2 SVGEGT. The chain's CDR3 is CASSPRGTGVTEAFF. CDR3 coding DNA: TGTGCCAGCAGTCCGCGTGGGACAGGGGTCACTGAAGCTTTCTTT.

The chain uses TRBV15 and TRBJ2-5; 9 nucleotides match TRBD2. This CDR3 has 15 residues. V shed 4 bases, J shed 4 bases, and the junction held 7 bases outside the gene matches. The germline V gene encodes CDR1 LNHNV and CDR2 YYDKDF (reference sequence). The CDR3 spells CATSKLAGVPETQYF. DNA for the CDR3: TGTGCCACCAGCAAGTTAGCGGGAGTGCCAGAGACCCAGTACTTC. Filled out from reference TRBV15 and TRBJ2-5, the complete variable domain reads DAMVIQNPRYQVTQFGKPVTLSCSQTLNHNVMYWYQQKSSQAPKLLFHYYDKDFNNEADTPDNFQSRRPNTSFCFLDIRSPGLGDTAMYLCATSKLAGVPETQYFGPGTRLLVL.

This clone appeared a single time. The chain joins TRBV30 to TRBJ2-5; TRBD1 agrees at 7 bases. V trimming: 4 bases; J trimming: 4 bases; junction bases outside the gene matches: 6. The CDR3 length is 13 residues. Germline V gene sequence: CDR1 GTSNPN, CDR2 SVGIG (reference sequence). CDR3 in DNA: TGTGCCTGGAACTTTAACAGGGGAGAGACCCAGTACTTC. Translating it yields CAWNFNRGETQYF.

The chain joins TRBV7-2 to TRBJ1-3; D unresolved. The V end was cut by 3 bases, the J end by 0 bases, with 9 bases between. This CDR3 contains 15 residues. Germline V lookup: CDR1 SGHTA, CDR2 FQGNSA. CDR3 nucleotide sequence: TGTGCCAGCAGCTTTAAGGAGAGCTCTGGAAACACCATATATTTT. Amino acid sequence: CASSFKESSGNTIYF.

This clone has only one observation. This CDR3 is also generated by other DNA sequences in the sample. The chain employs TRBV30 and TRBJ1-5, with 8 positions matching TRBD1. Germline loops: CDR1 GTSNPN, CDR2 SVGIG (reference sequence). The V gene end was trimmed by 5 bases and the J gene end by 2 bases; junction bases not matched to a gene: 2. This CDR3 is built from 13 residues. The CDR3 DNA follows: TGTGCCTGGGGACAGGGTGGCAATCAGCCCCAGCATTTT. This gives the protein CAWGQGGNQPQHF.

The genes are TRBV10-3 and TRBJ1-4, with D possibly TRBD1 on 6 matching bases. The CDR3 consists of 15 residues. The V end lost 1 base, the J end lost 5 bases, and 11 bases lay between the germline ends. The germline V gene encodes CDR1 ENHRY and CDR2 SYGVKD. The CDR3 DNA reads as TGTGCCATCAGTGAGTGGGGTACAGGGAATGAAAAACTGTTTTTT. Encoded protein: CAISEWGTGNEKLFF.

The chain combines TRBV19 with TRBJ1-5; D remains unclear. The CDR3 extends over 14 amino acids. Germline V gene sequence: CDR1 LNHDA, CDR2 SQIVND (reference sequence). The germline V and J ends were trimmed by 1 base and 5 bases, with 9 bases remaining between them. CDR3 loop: CASSIVHTDQPQHF. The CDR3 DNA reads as TGTGCCAGTAGTATAGTACACACCGATCAGCCCCAGCATTTT.

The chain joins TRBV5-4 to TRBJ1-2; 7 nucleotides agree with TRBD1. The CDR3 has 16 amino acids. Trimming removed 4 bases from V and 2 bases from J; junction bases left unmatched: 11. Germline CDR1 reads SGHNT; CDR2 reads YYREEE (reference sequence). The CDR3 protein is CASSTDRLTSNYGYTF. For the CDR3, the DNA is TGTGCCAGCAGCACGGACAGGCTAACTTCGAACTATGGCTACACCTTC.

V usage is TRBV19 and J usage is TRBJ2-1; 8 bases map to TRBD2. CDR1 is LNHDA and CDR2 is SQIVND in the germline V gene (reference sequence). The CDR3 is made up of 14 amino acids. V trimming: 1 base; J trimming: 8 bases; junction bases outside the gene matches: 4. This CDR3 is CASSIAGGDYEQFF. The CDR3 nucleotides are TGTGCCAGTAGTATAGCGGGAGGGGACTATGAGCAGTTCTTC.

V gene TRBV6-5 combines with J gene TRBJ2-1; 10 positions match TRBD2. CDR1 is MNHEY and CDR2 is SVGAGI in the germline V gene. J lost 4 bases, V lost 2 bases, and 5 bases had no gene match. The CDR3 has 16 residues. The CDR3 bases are TGTGCCAGCAGTTACGCAACTAGCGGGGCGTACAATGAGCAGTTCTTC. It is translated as CASSYATSGAYNEQFF.

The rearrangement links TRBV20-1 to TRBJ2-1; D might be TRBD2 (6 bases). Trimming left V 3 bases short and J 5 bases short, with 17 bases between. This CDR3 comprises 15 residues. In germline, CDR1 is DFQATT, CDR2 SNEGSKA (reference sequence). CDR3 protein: CSASNVQRANNEQFF. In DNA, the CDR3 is TGCAGTGCTAGTAACGTCCAGCGGGCAAACAATGAGCAGTTCTTC.

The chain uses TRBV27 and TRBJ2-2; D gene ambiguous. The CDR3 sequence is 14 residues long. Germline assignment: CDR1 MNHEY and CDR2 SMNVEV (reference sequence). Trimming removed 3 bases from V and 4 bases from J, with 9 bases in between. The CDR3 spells CASSFGVGTGELFF. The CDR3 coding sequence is TGTGCCAGCAGTTTTGGGGTCGGCACCGGGGAGCTGTTTTTT.

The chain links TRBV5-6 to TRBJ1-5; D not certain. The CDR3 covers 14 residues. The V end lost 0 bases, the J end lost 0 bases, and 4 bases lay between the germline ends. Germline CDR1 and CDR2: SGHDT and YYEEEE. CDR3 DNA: TGTGCCAGCAGCTTGGAGGCTAGCAATCAGCCCCAGCATTTT. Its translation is CASSLEASNQPQHF.

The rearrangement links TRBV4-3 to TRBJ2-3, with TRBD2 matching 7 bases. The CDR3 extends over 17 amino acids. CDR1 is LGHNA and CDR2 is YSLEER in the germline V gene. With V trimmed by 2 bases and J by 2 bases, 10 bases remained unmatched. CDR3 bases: TGCGCCAGCAGCCAATACAGCGGGAAGGCCTCCACAGATACGCAGTATTTT. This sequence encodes CASSQYSGKASTDTQYF.

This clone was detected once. DNA for the CDR3: TGTGCCTGGAGTCGAATGACAGTATACAATGAGCAGTTCTTC. Translated, it gives CAWSRMTVYNEQFF. The rearrangement uses TRBV30 and TRBJ2-1; TRBD1 might be the D (5 bases). From germline, CDR1 is GTSNPN and CDR2 SVGIG (reference sequence). Trimming cost V 2 bases and J 4 bases, with 12 bases left between them. The CDR3 covers 14 residues.

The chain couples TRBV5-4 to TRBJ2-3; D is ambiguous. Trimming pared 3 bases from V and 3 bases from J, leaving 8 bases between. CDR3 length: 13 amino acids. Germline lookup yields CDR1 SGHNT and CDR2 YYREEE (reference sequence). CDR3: CASSSGVTDTQYF. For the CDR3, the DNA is TGTGCCAGCAGCTCTGGGGTAACAGATACGCAGTATTTT. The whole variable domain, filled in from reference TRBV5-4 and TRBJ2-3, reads ETGVTQSPTHLIKTRGQQVTLRCSSQSGHNTVSWYQQALGQGPQFIFQYYREEENGRGNFPPRFSGLQFPNYSSELNVNALELDDSALYLCASSSGVTDTQYFGPGTRLTVL.

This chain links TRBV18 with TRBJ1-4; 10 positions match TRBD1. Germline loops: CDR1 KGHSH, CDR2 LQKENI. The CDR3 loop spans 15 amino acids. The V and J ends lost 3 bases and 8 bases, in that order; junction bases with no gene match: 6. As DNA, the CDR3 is TGTGCCAGCTCACCCAATCGACAGGGGGCGGAAAAACTGTTTTTT. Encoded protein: CASSPNRQGAEKLFF. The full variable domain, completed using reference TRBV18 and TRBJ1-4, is NAGVMQNPRHLVRRRGQEARLRCSPMKGHSHVYWYRQLPEEGLKFMVYLQKENIIDESGMPKERFSAEFPKEGPSILRIQQVVRGDSAAYFCASSPNRQGAEKLFFGSGTQLSVL.

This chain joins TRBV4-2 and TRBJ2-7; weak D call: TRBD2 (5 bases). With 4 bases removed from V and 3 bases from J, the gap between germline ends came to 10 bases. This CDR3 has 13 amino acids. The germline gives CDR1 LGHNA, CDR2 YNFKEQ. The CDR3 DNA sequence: TGTGCCAGCAGCCGTCGAGGAGGCTACGAGCAGTACTTC. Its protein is CASSRRGGYEQYF.

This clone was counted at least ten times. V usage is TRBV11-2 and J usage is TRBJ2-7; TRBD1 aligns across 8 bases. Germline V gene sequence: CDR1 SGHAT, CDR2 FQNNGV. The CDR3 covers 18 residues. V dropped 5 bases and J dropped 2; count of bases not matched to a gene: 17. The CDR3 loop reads CASSLPGQGFTHAYEQYF. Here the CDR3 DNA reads TGTGCCAGCAGCCTTCCAGGACAGGGATTTACGCATGCCTACGAGCAGTACTTC.

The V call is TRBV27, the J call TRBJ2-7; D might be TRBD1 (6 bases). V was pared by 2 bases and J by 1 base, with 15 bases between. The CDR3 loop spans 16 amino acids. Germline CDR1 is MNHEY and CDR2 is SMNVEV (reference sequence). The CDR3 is CASSLPPDSGSYEQYF. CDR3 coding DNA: TGTGCCAGCAGTTTACCCCCGGACAGTGGGTCCTACGAGCAGTACTTC.

CDR3 sequence (DNA): TGTTCCGTAGGGGTATGGGGGAGCAATCAGCCCCAGCATTTT. This gives the protein CSVGVWGSNQPQHF. This chain uses TRBV19 with TRBJ1-5, with D perhaps TRBD1 (5 bases). The CDR3 consists of 14 residues. Germline V gene data show CDR1 as LNHDA and CDR2 as SQIVND (reference sequence).